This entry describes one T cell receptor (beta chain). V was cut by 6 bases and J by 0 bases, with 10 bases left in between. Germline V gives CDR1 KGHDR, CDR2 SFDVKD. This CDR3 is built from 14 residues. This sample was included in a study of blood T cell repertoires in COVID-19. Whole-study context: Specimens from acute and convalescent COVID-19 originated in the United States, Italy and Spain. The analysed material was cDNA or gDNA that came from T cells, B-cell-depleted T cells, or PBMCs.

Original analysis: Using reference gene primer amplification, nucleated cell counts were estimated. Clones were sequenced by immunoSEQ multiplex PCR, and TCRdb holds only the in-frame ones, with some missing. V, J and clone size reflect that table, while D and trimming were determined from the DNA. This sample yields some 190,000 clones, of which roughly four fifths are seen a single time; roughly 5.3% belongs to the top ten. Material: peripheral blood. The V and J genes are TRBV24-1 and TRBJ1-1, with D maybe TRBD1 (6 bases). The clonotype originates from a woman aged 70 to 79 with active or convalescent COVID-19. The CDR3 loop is CATSKQGMNTEAFF. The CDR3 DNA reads TGTGCCACCAGTAAACAGGGAATGAACACTGAAGCTTTCTTT.